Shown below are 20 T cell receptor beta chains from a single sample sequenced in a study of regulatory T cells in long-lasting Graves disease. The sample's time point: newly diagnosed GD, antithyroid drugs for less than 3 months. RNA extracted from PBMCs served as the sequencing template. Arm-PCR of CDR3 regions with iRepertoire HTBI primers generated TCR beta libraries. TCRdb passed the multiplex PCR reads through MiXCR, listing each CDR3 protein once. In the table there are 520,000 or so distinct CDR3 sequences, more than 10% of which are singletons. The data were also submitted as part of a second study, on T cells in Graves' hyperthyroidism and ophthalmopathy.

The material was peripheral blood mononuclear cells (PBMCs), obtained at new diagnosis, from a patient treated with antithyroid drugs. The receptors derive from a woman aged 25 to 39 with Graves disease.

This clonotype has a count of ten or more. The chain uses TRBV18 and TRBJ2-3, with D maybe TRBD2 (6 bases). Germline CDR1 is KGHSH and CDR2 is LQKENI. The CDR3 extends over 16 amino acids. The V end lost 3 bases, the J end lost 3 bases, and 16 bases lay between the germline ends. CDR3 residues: CASSPPTGVGTDTQYF. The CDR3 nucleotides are TGTGCCAGCTCACCCCCGACGGGGGTCGGAACAGATACGCAGTATTTT.

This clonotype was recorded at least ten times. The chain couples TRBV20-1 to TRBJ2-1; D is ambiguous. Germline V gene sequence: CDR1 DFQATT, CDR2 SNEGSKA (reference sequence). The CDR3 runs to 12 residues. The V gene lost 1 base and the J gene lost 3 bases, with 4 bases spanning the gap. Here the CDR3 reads CSARGNYNEQFF. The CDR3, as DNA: TGCAGTGCTAGAGGCAACTACAATGAGCAGTTCTTC.

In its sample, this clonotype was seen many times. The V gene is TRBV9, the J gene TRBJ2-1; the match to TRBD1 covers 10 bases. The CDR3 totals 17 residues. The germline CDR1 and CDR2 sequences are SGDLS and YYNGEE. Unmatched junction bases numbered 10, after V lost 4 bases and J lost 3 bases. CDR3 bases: TGTGCCAGCAGCCCCATGACAGGGGGCGCCGGCTACAATGAGCAGTTCTTC. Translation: CASSPMTGGAGYNEQFF.

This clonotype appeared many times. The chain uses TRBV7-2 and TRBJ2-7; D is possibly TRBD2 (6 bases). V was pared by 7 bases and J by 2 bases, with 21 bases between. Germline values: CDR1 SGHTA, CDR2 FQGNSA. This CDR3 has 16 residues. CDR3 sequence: CASTPHRHAGTYEQYF. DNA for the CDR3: TGTGCCAGCACCCCTCACCGACATGCGGGGACCTACGAGCAGTACTTC.

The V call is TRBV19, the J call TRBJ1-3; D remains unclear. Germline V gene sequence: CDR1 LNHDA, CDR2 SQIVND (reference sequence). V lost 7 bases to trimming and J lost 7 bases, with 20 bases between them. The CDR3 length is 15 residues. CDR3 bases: TGTGCCAGTATGAACCCGGCCTCTGCAGGCAACACCATATATTTT. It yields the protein CASMNPASAGNTIYF.

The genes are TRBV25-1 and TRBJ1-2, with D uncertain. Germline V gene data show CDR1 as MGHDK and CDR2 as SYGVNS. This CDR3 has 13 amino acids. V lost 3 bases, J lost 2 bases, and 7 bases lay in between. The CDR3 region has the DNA TGTGCCAGCAGTGAGGAGTTCAACTATGGCTACACCTTC. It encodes CASSEEFNYGYTF.

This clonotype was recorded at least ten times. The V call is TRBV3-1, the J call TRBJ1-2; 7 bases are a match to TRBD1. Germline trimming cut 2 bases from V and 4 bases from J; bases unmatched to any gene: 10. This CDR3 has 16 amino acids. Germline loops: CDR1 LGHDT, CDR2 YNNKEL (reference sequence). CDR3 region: CASSQRGQSKVYGYTF. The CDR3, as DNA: TGTGCCAGCAGCCAAAGGGGACAGTCTAAGGTCTATGGCTACACCTTC.

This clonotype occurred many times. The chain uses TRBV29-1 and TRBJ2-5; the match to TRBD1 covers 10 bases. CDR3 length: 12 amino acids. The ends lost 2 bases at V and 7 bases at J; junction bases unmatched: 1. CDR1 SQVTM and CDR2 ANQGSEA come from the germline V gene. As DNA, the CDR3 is TGCAGCGTTGAACGGGACAGGGGGACCCAGTACTTC. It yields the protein CSVERDRGTQYF.

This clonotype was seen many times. The CDR3 here is CASSQGNLDRSYNEQFF. DNA for the CDR3: TGCGCCAGCAGCCAGGGAAATTTGGATCGCTCCTACAATGAGCAGTTCTTC. V usage is TRBV4-1 and J usage is TRBJ2-1; no reliable D call. The CDR3 loop spans 17 amino acids. With 3 bases removed from V and 0 bases from J, the gap between germline ends came to 15 bases. Germline-derived CDR1 and CDR2 are MGHRA and YSYEKL.

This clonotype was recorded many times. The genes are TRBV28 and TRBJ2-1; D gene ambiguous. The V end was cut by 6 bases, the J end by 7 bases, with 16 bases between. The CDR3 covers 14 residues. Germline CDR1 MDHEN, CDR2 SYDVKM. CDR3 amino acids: CASRESSLQNEQFF. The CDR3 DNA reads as TGTGCCAGCAGGGAATCGTCACTACAGAATGAGCAGTTCTTC. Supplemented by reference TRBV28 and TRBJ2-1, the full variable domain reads DVKVTQSSRYLVKRTGEKVFLECVQDMDHENMFWYRQDPGLGLRLIYFSYDVKMKEKGDIPEGYSVSREKKERFSLILESASTNQTSMYLCASRESSLQNEQFFGPGTRLTVL.

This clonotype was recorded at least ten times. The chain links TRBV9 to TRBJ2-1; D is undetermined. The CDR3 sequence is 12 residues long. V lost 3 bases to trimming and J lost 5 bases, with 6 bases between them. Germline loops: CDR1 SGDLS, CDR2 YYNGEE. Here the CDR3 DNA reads TGTGCCAGCAGCGGACGGGACAATGAGCAGTTCTTC. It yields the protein CASSGRDNEQFF.

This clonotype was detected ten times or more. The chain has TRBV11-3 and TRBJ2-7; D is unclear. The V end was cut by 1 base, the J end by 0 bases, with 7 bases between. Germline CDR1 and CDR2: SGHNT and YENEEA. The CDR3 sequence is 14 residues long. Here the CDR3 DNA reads TGTGCCAGCAGCTTAGTTATGAGCTCCTACGAGCAGTACTTC. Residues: CASSLVMSSYEQYF.

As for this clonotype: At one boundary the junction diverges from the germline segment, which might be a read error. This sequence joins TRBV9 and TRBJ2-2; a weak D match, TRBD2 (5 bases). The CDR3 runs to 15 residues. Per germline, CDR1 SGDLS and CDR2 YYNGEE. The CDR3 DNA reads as TGTGCCAGCAGCGTAGCTATGAGTTACACCGGGGAGCTGTGTTTT. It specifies CASSVAMSYTGELCF. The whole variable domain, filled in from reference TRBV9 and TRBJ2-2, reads DSGVTQTPKHLITATGQRVTLRCSPRSGDLSVYWYQQSLDQGLQFLIQYYNGEERAKGNILERFSAQQFPDLHSELNLSSLELGDSALYFCASSVAMSYTGELCFGEGSRLTVL.

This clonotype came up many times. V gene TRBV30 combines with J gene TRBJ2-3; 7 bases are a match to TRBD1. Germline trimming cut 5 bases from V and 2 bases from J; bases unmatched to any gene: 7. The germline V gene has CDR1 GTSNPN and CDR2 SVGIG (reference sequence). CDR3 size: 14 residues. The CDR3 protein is CAWGQAILTDTQYF. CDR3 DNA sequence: TGTGCCTGGGGACAGGCGATTCTCACAGATACGCAGTATTTT.

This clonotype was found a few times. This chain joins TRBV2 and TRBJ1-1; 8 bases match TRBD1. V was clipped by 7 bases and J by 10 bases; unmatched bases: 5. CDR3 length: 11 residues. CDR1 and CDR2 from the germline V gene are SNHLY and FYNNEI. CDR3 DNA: TGTGCCAGCAACCAGGGGGCGAGAGCTTTCTTT. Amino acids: CASNQGARAFF.

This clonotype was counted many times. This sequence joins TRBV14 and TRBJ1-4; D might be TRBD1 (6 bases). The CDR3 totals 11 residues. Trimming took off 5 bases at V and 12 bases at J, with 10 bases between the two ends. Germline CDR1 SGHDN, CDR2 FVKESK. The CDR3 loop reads CASSAQGELFF. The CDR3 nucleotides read TGTGCCAGCAGCGCACAGGGAGAACTGTTTTTT.

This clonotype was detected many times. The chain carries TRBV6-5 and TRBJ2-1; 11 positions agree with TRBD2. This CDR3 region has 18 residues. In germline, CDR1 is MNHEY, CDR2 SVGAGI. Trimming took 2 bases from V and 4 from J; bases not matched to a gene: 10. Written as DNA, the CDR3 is TGTGCCAGCAGTTACCCCCCCAAAACTAGCGGGAGTTACAATGAGCAGTTCTTC. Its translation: CASSYPPKTSGSYNEQFF.

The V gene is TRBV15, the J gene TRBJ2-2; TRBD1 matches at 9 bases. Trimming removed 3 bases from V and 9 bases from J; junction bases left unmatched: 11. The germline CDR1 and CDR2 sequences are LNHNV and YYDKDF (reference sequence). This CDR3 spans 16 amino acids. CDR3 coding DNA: TGTGCCACCAGCAGTGGAGGGACAGGGCGGCGGCGGGAGCTGTTTTTT. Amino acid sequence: CATSSGGTGRRRELFF.

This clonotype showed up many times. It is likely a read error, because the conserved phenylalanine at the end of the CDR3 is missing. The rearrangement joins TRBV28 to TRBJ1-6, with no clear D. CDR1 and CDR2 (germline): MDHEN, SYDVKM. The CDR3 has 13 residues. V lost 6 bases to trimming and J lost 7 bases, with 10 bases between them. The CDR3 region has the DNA TGTGCCAGCAGGCCAGATGGGAATTCACCCCTCCACTAT. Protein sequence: CASRPDGNSPLHY.

The CDR3 DNA reads as TGCGCCAGCAGCCTAGGTAGGGTTGGGGGCACTGAAGCTTTCTTT. This encodes CASSLGRVGGTEAFF. The chain is built from TRBV4-3 and TRBJ1-1, with D possibly being TRBD1 (5 bases). In germline, CDR1 is LGHNA, CDR2 YSLEER. The CDR3 has 15 residues. With 4 bases removed from V and 4 bases from J, the gap between germline ends came to 16 bases.